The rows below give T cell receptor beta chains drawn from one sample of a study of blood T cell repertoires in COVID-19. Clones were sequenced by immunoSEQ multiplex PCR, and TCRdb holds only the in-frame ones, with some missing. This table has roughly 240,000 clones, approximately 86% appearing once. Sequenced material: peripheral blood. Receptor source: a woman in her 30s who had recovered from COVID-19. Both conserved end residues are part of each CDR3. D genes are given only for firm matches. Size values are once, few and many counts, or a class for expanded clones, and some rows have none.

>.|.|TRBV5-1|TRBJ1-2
CASSLGRADNYGYTF
TGCGCCAGCAGCTTGGGCAGGGCGGATAACTATGGCTACACCTTC
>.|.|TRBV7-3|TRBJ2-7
CASSPRRPYEQYF
TGTGCCAGCAGCCCTCGGAGACCCTACGAGCAGTACTTC
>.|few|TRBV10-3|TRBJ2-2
CAISARQTNTGELFF
TGTGCCATCAGTGCGAGGCAGACGAACACCGGGGAGCTGTTTTTT
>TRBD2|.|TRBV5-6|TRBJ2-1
CASSLGLAAGEQFF
TGTGCCAGCAGCTTGGGACTAGCGGCGGGTGAGCAGTTCTTC
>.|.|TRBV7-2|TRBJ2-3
CASRRFVQADTQYF
TGTGCCAGCAGGCGATTTGTCCAGGCAGATACGCAGTATTTT
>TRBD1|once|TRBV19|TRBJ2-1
CASSPQLTGWRSNEQFF
TGTGCCAGTAGTCCTCAGCTGACAGGGTGGCGGTCCAATGAGCAGTTCTTC
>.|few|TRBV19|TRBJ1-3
CASSDRHSGNTIYF
TGTGCCAGTAGCGACAGGCACTCTGGAAACACCATATATTTT
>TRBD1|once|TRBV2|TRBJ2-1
CASRERTGGSAEQFF
TGTGCCAGCAGGGAAAGGACAGGGGGAAGCGCTGAGCAGTTCTTC
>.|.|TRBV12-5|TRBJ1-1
CASGLVTGGGLTEAFF
TGTGCTAGTGGTTTGGTGACGGGTGGAGGACTCACTGAAGCTTTCTTT
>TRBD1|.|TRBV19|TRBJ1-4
CASSIGRGTNEKLFF
TGTGCCAGTAGTATTGGCAGGGGGACGAATGAAAAACTGTTTTTT
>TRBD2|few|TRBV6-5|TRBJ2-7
CASRKLAGEQYF
TGTGCCAGCAGGAAACTAGCGGGGGAGCAGTACTTC
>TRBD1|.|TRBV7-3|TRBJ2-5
CASSSTGSETQYF
TGTGCCAGCAGCTCGACAGGGTCGGAGACCCAGTACTTC
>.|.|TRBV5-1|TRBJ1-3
CASTVGGMVSGNTIYF
TGCGCCAGCACCGTGGGGGGAATGGTCTCTGGAAACACCATATATTTT
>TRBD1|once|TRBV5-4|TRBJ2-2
CASSLVGQGYSGELFF
TGTGCCAGCAGCTTGGTGGGACAGGGATATTCCGGGGAGCTGTTTTTT
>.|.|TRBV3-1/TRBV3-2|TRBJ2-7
CASSPRQSSYEQYF
TGTGCCAGCAGCCCTAGACAGTCCTCCTACGAGCAGTACTTC
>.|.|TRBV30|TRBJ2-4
CAWRAGAENIQYF
TGTGCCTGGAGGGCAGGGGCCGAAAACATTCAGTACTTC
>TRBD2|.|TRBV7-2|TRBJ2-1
CASSSTSGGLDEQFF
TGTGCCAGCAGCTCGACTAGCGGGGGGCTGGATGAGCAGTTCTTC
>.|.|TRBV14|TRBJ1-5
CASSQPRAAGYSNQPQHF
TGTGCCAGCAGCCAACCCAGGGCGGCGGGGTATAGCAATCAGCCCCAGCATTTT
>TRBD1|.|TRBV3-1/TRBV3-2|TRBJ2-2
CASSQLRDRPLPNTGELFF
TGTGCCAGCAGCCAACTAAGGGACAGACCACTTCCGAACACCGGGGAGCTGTTTTTT
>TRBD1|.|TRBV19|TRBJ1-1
CASTRGRTEAFF
TGTGCCAGTACCAGGGGGCGGACTGAAGCTTTCTTT
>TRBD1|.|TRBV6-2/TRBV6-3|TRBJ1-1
CASSYSKNRGRTEAFF
TGTGCCAGCAGTTACTCGAAGAACAGGGGGCGCACTGAAGCTTTCTTT
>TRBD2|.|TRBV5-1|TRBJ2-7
CASSQAGGPVGYEQYF
TGCGCCAGCAGCCAGGCGGGGGGGCCGGTAGGCTACGAGCAGTACTTC
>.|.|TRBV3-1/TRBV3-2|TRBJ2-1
CASSQAMTRLTYNEQFF
TGTGCCAGCAGCCAAGCGATGACTAGGCTAACATACAATGAGCAGTTCTTC
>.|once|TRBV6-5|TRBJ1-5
CASRHAGTPNQPQHF
TGTGCCAGCAGACACGCCGGGACTCCCAATCAGCCCCAGCATTTT
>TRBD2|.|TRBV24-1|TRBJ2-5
CATSELAGGPPETQYF
TGTGCCACCAGTGAGTTAGCGGGGGGCCCCCCGGAGACCCAGTACTTC
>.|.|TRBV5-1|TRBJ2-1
CASSSQGGFGEQFF
TGCGCCAGCAGCTCCCAGGGTGGTTTCGGTGAGCAGTTCTTC
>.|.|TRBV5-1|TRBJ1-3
CASSLITQSSGNTIYF
TGCGCCAGCAGCCTGATCACACAAAGCTCTGGAAACACCATATATTTT
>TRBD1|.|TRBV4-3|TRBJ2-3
CASSQQITGTVGDTQYF
TGCGCCAGCAGCCAACAGATTACCGGGACAGTGGGAGATACGCAGTATTTT
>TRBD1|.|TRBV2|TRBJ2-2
CASRGTGPGGELFF
TGTGCCAGCAGAGGGACAGGTCCGGGCGGGGAGCTGTTTTTT
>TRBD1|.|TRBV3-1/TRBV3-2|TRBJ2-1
CASSLDRDSYNEQFF
TGTGCCAGCAGCCTTGACAGGGACTCCTACAATGAGCAGTTCTTC
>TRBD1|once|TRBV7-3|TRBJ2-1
CASSLEGTGFNEQFF
TGTGCCAGCAGCTTAGAGGGGACAGGGTTCAATGAGCAGTTCTTC
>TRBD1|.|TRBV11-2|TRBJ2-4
CASRGQGENIQYF
TGTGCCAGCAGGGGACAGGGGGAAAACATTCAGTACTTC